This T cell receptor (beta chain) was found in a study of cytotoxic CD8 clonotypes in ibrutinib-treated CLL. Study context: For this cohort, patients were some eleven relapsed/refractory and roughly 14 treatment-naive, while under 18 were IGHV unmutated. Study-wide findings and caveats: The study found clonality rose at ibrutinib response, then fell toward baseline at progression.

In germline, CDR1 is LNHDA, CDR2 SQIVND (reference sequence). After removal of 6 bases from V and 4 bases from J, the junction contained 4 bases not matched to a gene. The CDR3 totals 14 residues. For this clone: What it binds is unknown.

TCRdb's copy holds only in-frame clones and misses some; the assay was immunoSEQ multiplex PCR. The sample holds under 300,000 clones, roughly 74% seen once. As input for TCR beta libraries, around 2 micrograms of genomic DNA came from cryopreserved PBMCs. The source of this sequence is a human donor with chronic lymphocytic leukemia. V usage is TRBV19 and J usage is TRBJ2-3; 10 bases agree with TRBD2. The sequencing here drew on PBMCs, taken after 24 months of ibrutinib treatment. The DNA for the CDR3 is TGTGCCAGTAGGGCTAGCGGGAGATCAGATACGCAGTATTTT. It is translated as CASRASGRSDTQYF.